The source of this TCR beta chain is a study of blood T cell repertoires in COVID-19. Study as a whole: Sites in the United States, Italy and Spain provided acute and convalescent COVID-19 samples. PBMCs, B-cell-depleted T cells, or T cells provided the cDNA or gDNA that made up the material.

The V and J ends lost 6 bases and 6 bases respectively, with 17 bases between them. Looked up from germline, CDR1 is SNHLY and CDR2 is FYNNEI. CDR3 size: 14 residues. Original handling: Quantification of nucleated cells was approximated via reference gene primer amplification. Produced via immunoSEQ multiplex PCR; TCRdb's table is partial and in-frame only. That table supplies the V and J calls and clone size; D and trimming were determined from the DNA. The sample yields 65,000 to 75,000 clones, approximately 91% seen once. Input material: peripheral blood. The sequence was obtained from a human donor with active COVID-19. The donor label of this sample is uncertain. This rearrangement joins TRBV2 to TRBJ1-2, with D hard to call. The chain's CDR3 is CASSPMSGSHGYTF. In nucleotides, the CDR3 is TGTGCCAGCAGCCCGATGAGCGGCTCCCATGGCTACACCTTC.